One and the same sample provided the 19 T cell receptor beta chains below, sequenced in a study of CD8 T cells in ankylosing spondylitis. TCRdb redid the calling of the 5' RACE reads with MiXCR, one entry per CDR3 protein. The sample shows approximately 350,000 distinct CDR3 sequences, about 15% of them seen only once. What was sequenced was blood, either unsorted or a sorted T cell fraction (not recorded which). The origin of the receptors is a male donor with ankylosing spondylitis or in good health (not recorded which).

This clonotype came up a few times. J is TRBJ1-2 and V is TRBV7-9; 8 bases align to TRBD1. After removal of 4 bases from V and 2 bases from J, the junction contained 6 bases not matched to a gene. The CDR3 sequence is 15 residues long. The germline CDR1 and CDR2 sequences are SEHNR and FQNEAQ (reference sequence). CDR3 in amino acids: CASSSLGQGNYGYTF. CDR3 in DNA: TGTGCCAGCAGCTCTTTAGGACAGGGCAACTATGGCTACACCTTC. Full variable domain (remainder filled in from reference TRBV7-9 and TRBJ1-2): DTGVSQNPRHKITKRGQNVTFRCDPISEHNRLYWYRQTLGQGPEFLTYFQNEAQLEKSRLLSDRFSAERPKGSFSTLEIQRTEQGDSAMYLCASSSLGQGNYGYTFGSGTRLTVV.

This clonotype was picked up a small number of times. The gene calls are TRBV5-6 and TRBJ2-1; 7 bases line up with TRBD1. V shed 0 bases and J 10 bases; nucleotides not matched to a gene: 7. The CDR3 covers 14 residues. Germline-derived CDR1 and CDR2 are SGHDT and YYEEEE. CDR3 region: CASSLGTGIIEQFF. DNA for the CDR3: TGTGCCAGCAGCTTGGGGACAGGTATTATAGAGCAGTTCTTC.

This clonotype was counted at least ten times. The chain links TRBV5-1 to TRBJ2-1, with 8 bases matching TRBD2. CDR3 length: 18 residues. Germline-derived CDR1 and CDR2 are SGHRS and YFSETQ. V lost 0 bases, J lost 4 bases, and 12 bases stayed unmatched. For the CDR3, the DNA is TGCGCCAGCAGCTTGGCCGGAACCACAAGCGGGGGTTACAATGAGCAGTTCTTC. Translating it yields CASSLAGTTSGGYNEQFF.

This clonotype was picked up a small number of times. The chain recombines TRBV12-3 or TRBV12-4 with TRBJ1-4; the match to TRBD1 covers 11 bases. The J segment lost 8 bases and the V segment lost 8 bases, leaving 7 bases of the junction unmatched. This CDR3 is 14 amino acids long. In nucleotides, the CDR3 is TGTGCCAGCGGTTCCGGGACAGGGGGGGAAAAACTGTTTTTT. Translation: CASGSGTGGEKLFF.

This clonotype has at least ten counts. The CDR3 is CASSEGVTNTGELFF. CDR3 nucleotides: TGTGCCAGCTCTGAGGGGGTCACGAACACCGGGGAGCTGTTTTTT. The rearrangement links TRBV7-2 to TRBJ2-2, with D possibly matching TRBD1 (6 bases). This CDR3 has 15 residues. Germline V gives CDR1 SGHTA, CDR2 FQGNSA. V was cut by 8 bases and J by 0 bases, with 13 bases left in between.

This clonotype was seen a handful of times. The J gene is TRBJ2-3, the V gene TRBV12-3 or TRBV12-4; no firm D call. Trimming shortened V by 5 bases and J by 3 bases, and 3 bases separated the two germline ends. This CDR3 comprises 11 residues. CDR3: CASSKTDTQYF. The CDR3 nucleotides are TGTGCCAGCAGTAAGACAGATACGCAGTATTTT.

In this sample, this clonotype turned up a few times. This sequence joins TRBV20-1 and TRBJ2-2; TRBD2 is a possible D gene (6 bases). Trimming left V 5 bases short and J 2 bases short, with 24 bases between. The CDR3 totals 18 residues. Germline V gene sequence: CDR1 DFQATT, CDR2 SNEGSKA (reference sequence). The CDR3 sequence: CSAGTSPSGTLNTGELFF. In nucleotides, the CDR3 is TGCAGTGCTGGGACCTCACCTTCCGGGACTTTAAACACCGGGGAGCTGTTTTTT.

This clonotype was found a few times. The chain employs TRBV12-3 or TRBV12-4 and TRBJ2-5; D is perhaps TRBD2 (5 bases). With 7 bases removed from V and 5 bases from J, the gap between germline ends came to 11 bases. The CDR3 extends over 12 amino acids. This CDR3 reads CASTWERETQYF. CDR3 nucleotide sequence: TGTGCCAGCACCTGGGAGCGGGAGACCCAGTACTTC.

There are a few counts of this clonotype. The chain couples TRBV29-1 to TRBJ1-2; D perhaps matches TRBD1 (6 bases). This CDR3 contains 15 residues. V dropped 4 bases and J dropped 4 bases, with 19 bases sitting between them. CDR1 and CDR2 (germline): SQVTM, ANQGSEA. The CDR3 sequence is CSVGGGRGPLYGYTF. The CDR3 region has the DNA TGCAGCGTTGGGGGGGGCAGGGGCCCCCTCTATGGCTACACCTTC.

This clonotype was observed at least ten times. V gene TRBV9 combines with J gene TRBJ2-7; the D gene is possibly TRBD2 (6 bases). The V gene's germline CDR1 is SGDLS and CDR2 YYNGEE. The CDR3 totals 14 residues. V dropped 0 bases and J dropped 2 bases, with 9 bases sitting between them. In nucleotides, the CDR3 is TGTGCCAGCAGCGTAGGGGGGGAAACCTACGAGCAGTACTTC. Translating gives CASSVGGETYEQYF.

The chain recombines TRBV4-1 with TRBJ2-1; the match to TRBD2 covers 12 bases. CDR1 is MGHRA and CDR2 is YSYEKL in the germline V gene. The CDR3 consists of 16 residues. Trimming took 2 bases from V and 4 from J; bases not matched to a gene: 3. CDR3 sequence (DNA): TGCGCCAGCAGCCAATCTGGACTAGCGGGATACAATGAGCAGTTCTTC. This sequence encodes CASSQSGLAGYNEQFF.

The rearrangement joins TRBV20-1 to TRBJ2-7, with TRBD2 identical over 7 bases. Germline loops: CDR1 DFQATT, CDR2 SNEGSKA (reference sequence). V lost 3 bases, J lost 2 bases, and 1 base stayed unmatched. The CDR3 is 12 amino acids. The CDR3 DNA reads as TGCAGTGCTAGCGGGGGGACCTACGAGCAGTACTTC. Translating gives CSASGGTYEQYF.

This clonotype was counted between two and nine times. This rearrangement joins TRBV4-1 to TRBJ2-3, with a weak D call TRBD1 (6 bases). The ends were cut back, 4 bases at V and 2 bases at J, with 16 bases in the middle. The CDR3 has 16 amino acids. Germline V gives CDR1 MGHRA, CDR2 YSYEKL. Here the CDR3 DNA reads TGCGCCAGCAGCCGAGAAAGACAGGTTGTCACAGATACGCAGTATTTT. As protein: CASSRERQVVTDTQYF.

This chain uses TRBV10-3 with TRBJ2-5; no definite D call. The CDR3 contains 13 residues. Looked up from germline, CDR1 is ENHRY and CDR2 is SYGVKD. V lost 6 bases to trimming and J lost 4 bases, with 12 bases between them. CDR3 DNA: TGTGCCATCAGCCCCCGGACGGGAGAGACCCAGTACTTC. Its translation: CAISPRTGETQYF.

The gene calls are TRBV3-1 and TRBJ1-1, with no clear D. The CDR3 is 14 amino acids. V was cut by 0 bases and J by 5 bases, with 10 bases left in between. The germline gives CDR1 LGHDT, CDR2 YNNKEL (reference sequence). CDR3 sequence (DNA): TGTGCCAGCAGCCAAGAGGAAGGGAGGACTGAAGCTTTCTTT. This codes for CASSQEEGRTEAFF.

This clonotype has just a few counts. This chain uses TRBV20-1 with TRBJ2-7; D is possibly TRBD1 (5 bases). V was shortened by 4 bases and J by 5 bases, with 18 bases between the two germline ends. Germline V lookup: CDR1 DFQATT, CDR2 SNEGSKA (reference sequence). The CDR3 sequence is 14 residues long. The CDR3 sequence is CSAMSWQGLNEQYF. The CDR3 nucleotides read TGCAGTGCTATGAGCTGGCAGGGCCTAAACGAGCAGTACTTC.

The CDR3 nucleotides are TGTGCCAGCAGCGTAGGAGGTAGCAGAGAGCAGTTCTTC. Its protein is CASSVGGSREQFF. The chain couples TRBV9 to TRBJ2-1; unclear D gene. The CDR3 has 13 residues. V lost 0 bases and J 10 bases, leaving 11 bases between the germline ends. Germline V lookup: CDR1 SGDLS, CDR2 YYNGEE.

There are many counts of this clonotype. The chain carries TRBV20-1 and TRBJ2-1; TRBD2 agrees at 9 bases. Unmatched junction bases numbered 11, after V lost 6 bases and J lost 8 bases. The CDR3 extends over 14 amino acids. CDR1 is DFQATT and CDR2 is SNEGSKA in the germline V gene (reference sequence). In nucleotides, the CDR3 is TGCAGTGCGGCCGGGACTAGCCGGCGGGATGAGCAGTTCTTC. Translation gives CSAAGTSRRDEQFF.

This clonotype was observed a handful of times. CDR3 loop: CASSSGQGGLAKNIQYF. CDR3 DNA: TGTGCCAGCTCATCTGGACAGGGAGGACTAGCCAAAAACATTCAGTACTTC. The rearrangement uses TRBV18 and TRBJ2-4; TRBD1 matches 8 bases. Trimming at V came to 5 bases and at J to 0 bases, leaving 9 bases not matched to a gene. CDR1 and CDR2 from the germline V gene are KGHSH and LQKENI. The CDR3 runs to 17 residues.